This T cell receptor beta chain appears in the sequencing data of a study of regulatory T cells in long-lasting Graves disease. Time point in this sample: newly diagnosed GD, antithyroid drugs for less than 3 months. With RNA extracted from PBMCs as input, the TCR library was made. Through Arm-PCR of CDR3 regions and iRepertoire HTBI primers, TCR beta libraries were built. TCRdb processed the multiplex PCR reads anew with MiXCR; each CDR3 protein has one entry. The table shows about 470,000 distinct CDR3 sequences, with 15% occurring only once. This sample also appeared in a second study, on T cells in Graves' hyperthyroidism and ophthalmopathy.

The receptor's source is a woman in her 30s with Graves disease. The input for sequencing was peripheral blood mononuclear cells (PBMCs), taken at new diagnosis, from a patient treated with antithyroid drugs.

The CDR3 spells CATSRAEGLAYNEQFF. DNA for the CDR3: TGTGCCACCAGCAGAGCTGAGGGACTCGCCTACAATGAGCAGTTCTTC. The V and J genes are TRBV15 and TRBJ2-1, with D possibly being TRBD2 (6 bases). Between the trimmed V and J ends, which lost 1 base and 2 bases, there was a span of 12 bases. CDR3 length: 16 residues. Germline V CDR1 and CDR2: LNHNV, YYDKDF (reference sequence).